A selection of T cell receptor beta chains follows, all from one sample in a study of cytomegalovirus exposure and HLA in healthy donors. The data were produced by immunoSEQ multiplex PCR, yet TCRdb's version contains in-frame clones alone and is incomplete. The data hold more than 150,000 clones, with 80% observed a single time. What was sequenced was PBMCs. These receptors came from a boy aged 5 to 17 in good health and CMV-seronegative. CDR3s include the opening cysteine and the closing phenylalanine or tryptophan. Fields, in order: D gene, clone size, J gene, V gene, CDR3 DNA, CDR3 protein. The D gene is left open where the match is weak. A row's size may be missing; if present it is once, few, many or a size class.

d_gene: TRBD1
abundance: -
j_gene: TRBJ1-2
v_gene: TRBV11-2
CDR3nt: TGTGCCAGCAGCCCGGGACAGCTCTATGGCTACACCTTC
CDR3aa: CASSPGQLYGYTF

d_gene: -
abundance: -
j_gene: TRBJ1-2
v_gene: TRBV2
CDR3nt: TGTGCCAGCAGTGTGACAGACCTCTATGGCTACACCTTC
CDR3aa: CASSVTDLYGYTF

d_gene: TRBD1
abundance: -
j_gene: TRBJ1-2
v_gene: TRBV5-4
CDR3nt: TGTGCCAGCAGCTTGATGGGACAGGGGGTCTATGGCTACACCTTC
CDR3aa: CASSLMGQGVYGYTF

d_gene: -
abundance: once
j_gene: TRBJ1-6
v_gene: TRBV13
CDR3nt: TGTGCCAGCAGCCAACGACTGGACTCCTATAATTCACCCCTCCACTTT
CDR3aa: CASSQRLDSYNSPLHF

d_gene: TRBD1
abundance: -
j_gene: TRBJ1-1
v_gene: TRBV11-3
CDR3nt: TGTGCCAGCAGCTTAAGTTGGGACAGGGAATTCAGAGCTTTCTTT
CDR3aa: CASSLSWDREFRAFF

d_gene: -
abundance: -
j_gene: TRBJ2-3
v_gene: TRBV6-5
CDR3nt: TGTGCCAGCAGCCGAGCAGATACGCAGTATTTT
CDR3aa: CASSRADTQYF

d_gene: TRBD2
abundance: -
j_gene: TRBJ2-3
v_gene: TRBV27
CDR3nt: TGTGCCAGCAGTTTCCCCACTGGCGGGGGGACAACAGATACGCAGTATTTT
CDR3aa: CASSFPTGGGTTDTQYF

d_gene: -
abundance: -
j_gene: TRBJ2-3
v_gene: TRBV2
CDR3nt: TGTGCCAGCAGTGTGGGGCAACCAAGCACAAATACGCAGTATTTT
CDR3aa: CASSVGQPSTNTQYF

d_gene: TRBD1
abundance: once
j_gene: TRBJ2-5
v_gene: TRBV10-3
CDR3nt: TGTGCCATCAGTGCCCCGGGACAGGGCCCCCAGACCCAGTACTTC
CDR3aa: CAISAPGQGPQTQYF

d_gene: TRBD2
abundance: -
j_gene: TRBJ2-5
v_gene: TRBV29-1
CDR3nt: TGCAGCGTTGGTGGGCTAGCGGGGGGTGAGACCCAGTACTTC
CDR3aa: CSVGGLAGGETQYF

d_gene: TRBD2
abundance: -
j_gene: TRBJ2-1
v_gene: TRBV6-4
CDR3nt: TGTGCCAGCAGAGACCTAGCGGGGGGGCCGAATGAGCAGTTCTTC
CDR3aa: CASRDLAGGPNEQFF

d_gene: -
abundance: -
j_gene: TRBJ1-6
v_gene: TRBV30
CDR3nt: TGTGCCTGGGCCCAAGGGGATGGTTCACCCCTCCACTTT
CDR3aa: CAWAQGDGSPLHF

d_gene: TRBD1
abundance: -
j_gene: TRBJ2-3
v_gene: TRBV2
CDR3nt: TGTGCCAGCAATGTGGACAGGGCAGATACGCAGTATTTT
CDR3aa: CASNVDRADTQYF

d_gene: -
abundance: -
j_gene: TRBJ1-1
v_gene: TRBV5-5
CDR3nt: TGTGCCGGCAGCTTGGGGCACCAGAACACTGAAGCTTTCTTT
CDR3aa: CAGSLGHQNTEAFF

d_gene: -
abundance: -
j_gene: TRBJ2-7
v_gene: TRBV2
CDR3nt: TGTGCCAGCAGTGATCCCGGTGTCGGCGAGCAGTACTTC
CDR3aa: CASSDPGVGEQYF

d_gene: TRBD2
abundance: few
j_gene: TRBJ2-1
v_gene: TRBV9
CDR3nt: TGTGCCAGCAGCGTAGGGGGGAGGGTCAATGAGCAGTTCTTC
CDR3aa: CASSVGGRVNEQFF

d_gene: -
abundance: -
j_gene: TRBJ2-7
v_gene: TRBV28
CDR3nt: TGTGCCAGCGATGACAGTAGCTCCTACGAGCAGTACTTC
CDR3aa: CASDDSSSYEQYF

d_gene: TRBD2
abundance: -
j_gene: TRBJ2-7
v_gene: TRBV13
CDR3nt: TGTGCCAGCAGCTTTAGCGGGGGGCCACCCTACGAGCAGTACTTC
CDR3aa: CASSFSGGPPYEQYF

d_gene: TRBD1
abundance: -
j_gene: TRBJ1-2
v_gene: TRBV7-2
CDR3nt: TGTGCCAGCAGCTTATGGGGCGCAGGGGGAAATGGCTACACCTTC
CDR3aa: CASSLWGAGGNGYTF

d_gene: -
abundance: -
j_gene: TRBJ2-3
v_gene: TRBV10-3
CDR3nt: TGTGCCATCAGTGAGTCGGAAGCTGTTCTAGCCTCCCTTCCGTATTTT
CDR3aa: CAISESEAVLASLPYF

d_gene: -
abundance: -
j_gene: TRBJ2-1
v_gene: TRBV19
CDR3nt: TGTGCCAGTAGTAGAGAAAGCGGTACCTACAATGAGCAGTTCTTC
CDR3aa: CASSRESGTYNEQFF

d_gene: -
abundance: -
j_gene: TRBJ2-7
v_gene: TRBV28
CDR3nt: TGTGCCAGCGGATCTGGGGACTTAAACCACGAGCAGTACTTC
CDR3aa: CASGSGDLNHEQYF

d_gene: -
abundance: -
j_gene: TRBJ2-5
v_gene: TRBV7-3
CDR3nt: TGTGCCAGCAGCTCGGAGTTCCAAGAGACCCAGTACTTC
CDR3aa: CASSSEFQETQYF

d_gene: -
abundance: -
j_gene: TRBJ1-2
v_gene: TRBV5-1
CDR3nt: TGCGCCAGCAGCTTGGACCAGGGGTCACCCTTCTATGGCTACACCTTC
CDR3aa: CASSLDQGSPFYGYTF

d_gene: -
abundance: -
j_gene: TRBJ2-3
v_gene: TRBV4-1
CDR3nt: TGCGCCGCCAGCGGAGCTCTCACAGATACGCAGTATTTT
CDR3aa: CAASGALTDTQYF

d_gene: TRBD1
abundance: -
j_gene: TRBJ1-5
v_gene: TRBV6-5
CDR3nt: TGTGCCAGCAGTGCCACGACAGGGATCGTCCAGCCCCAGCATTTT
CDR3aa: CASSATTGIVQPQHF

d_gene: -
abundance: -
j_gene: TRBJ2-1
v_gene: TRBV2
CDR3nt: TGTGCCAGCAGATTGACTAGTCACAATGAGCAGTTCTTC
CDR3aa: CASRLTSHNEQFF

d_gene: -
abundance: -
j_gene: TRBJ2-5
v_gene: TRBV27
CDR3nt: TGTGCCAGCACTTCTGCGGGCGAGCAAGAGACCCAGTACTTC
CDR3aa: CASTSAGEQETQYF

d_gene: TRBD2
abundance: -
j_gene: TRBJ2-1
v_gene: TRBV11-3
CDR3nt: TGTGCCAGCAAGGGAGCGGGGGGGTACAATGAGCAGTTCTTC
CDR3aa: CASKGAGGYNEQFF

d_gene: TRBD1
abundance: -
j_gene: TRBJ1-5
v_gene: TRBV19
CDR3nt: TGTGCCAGTAGTGGAGGACAGGGGTTGCATCAGCCCCAGCATTTT
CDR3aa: CASSGGQGLHQPQHF

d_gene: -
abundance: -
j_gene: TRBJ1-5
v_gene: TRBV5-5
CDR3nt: TGTGCCAGCAGCTCCTCCCCTAGGGGTCAAAGGAATCAGCCCCAGCATTTT
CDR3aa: CASSSSPRGQRNQPQHF

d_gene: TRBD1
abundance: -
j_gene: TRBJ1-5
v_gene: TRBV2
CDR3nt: TGTGCCAGCAGAGACGGACAGGGGGGCAATCAGCCCCAGCATTTT
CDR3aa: CASRDGQGGNQPQHF

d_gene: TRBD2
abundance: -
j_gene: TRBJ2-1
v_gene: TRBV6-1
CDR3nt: TGTGCCAGCAGTGAAAAGGGGGTAGCGGGGGGAAATGAGCAGTTCTTC
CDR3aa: CASSEKGVAGGNEQFF

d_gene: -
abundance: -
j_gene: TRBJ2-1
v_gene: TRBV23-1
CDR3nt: TGCGCCAGCACCAATACAGGCTACAATGAGCAGTTCTTC
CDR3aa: CASTNTGYNEQFF

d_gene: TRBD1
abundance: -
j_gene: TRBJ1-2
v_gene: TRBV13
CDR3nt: TGTGCCAGCAGCCTAAGGACAGGGAGTACGGATGGCTACACCTTC
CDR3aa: CASSLRTGSTDGYTF

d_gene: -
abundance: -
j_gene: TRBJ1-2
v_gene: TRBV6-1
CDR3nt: TGTGCCAGCAGTGAAGGCGGCAGCCCTAACTATGGCTACACCTTC
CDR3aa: CASSEGGSPNYGYTF

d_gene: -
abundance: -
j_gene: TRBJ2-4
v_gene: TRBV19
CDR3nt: TGTGCCAGTAGTTTGACAGGGACTAGGGGAGCCAAAAACATTCAGTACTTC
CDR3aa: CASSLTGTRGAKNIQYF

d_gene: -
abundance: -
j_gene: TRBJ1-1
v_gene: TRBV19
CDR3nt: TGTGCCAGTAGTAGTACCCGGAGGAGAGGGAGCGGGAGGGACACTGAAGCTTTCTTT
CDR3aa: CASSSTRRRGSGRDTEAFF

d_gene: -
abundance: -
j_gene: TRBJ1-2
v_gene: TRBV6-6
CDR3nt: TGTGCCAGCAGTTACCGGGAACTGAGGAAGAATGGCTACACCTTC
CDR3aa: CASSYRELRKNGYTF

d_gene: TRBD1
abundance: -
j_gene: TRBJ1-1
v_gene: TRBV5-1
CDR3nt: TGCGCCAGCAGCTTTACGGACAGGATGAACACTGAAGCTTTCTTT
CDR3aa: CASSFTDRMNTEAFF

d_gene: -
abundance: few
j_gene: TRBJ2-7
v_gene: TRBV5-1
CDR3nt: TGCGCCAGCAGCTTCCGCTCGGGACAAACGGTCTACGAGCAGTACTTC
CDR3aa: CASSFRSGQTVYEQYF

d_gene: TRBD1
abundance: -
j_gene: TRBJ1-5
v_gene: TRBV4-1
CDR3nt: TGCGCCAGCAGCACGGGACAGGGAGCTCGGCCCCAGCATTTT
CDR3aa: CASSTGQGARPQHF

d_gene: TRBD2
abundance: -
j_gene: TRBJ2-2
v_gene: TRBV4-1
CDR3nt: TGCGCCAGCAGCCAGGAAAATGGACTAGCGGGAGAGATGAACACCGGGGAGCTGTTTTTT
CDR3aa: CASSQENGLAGEMNTGELFF

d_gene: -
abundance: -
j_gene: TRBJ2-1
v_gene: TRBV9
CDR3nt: TGTGCCAGCAGCGTAGCGGGAAACCCTTACAATGAGCAGTTCTTC
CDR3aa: CASSVAGNPYNEQFF

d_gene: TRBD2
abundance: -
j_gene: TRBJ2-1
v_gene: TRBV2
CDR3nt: TGTGCCAGCAGTGCCGGGACTAATCACAATGAGCAGTTCTTC
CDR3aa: CASSAGTNHNEQFF